This record concerns one T cell receptor (beta chain) sequence. Repertoires were generated with immunoSEQ multiplex PCR, while TCRdb's copy carries only in-frame clones and drops some. The sample includes over 200,000 clones, about 90% of them seen just once. This specimen belongs to a study of blood T cell repertoires in COVID-19. Germline assignment: CDR1 GTSNPN and CDR2 SVGIG (reference sequence). This CDR3 is built from 17 residues. V was pared by 0 bases and J by 4 bases, with 19 bases between. The chain joins TRBV30 to TRBJ1-5; D is perhaps TRBD1 (5 bases). The sequence derives from a man aged 40-55 years with active or convalescent COVID-19. Sequenced input: peripheral blood. DNA for the CDR3: TGTGCCTGGAGTGTACGCAGGGAGGGGCCACAAAATCAGCCCCAGCATTTT. Its protein is CAWSVRREGPQNQPQHF.